A single sample is the source of the 9 T cell receptor beta chains below, sequenced in a study of CD8 T cells in ankylosing spondylitis. A single record per CDR3 protein comes from TCRdb applying MiXCR to the 5' RACE reads. Here the sample spans 130,000 or so distinct CDR3 sequences, over 6.5% being singletons. Specimen: blood, either unsorted or a sorted T cell fraction (not recorded which). The source of these receptors is a male donor with ankylosing spondylitis or in good health (not recorded which).

This clonotype was seen at least ten times. This sequence joins TRBV10-3 and TRBJ2-4; no firm D call. V lost 6 bases and J 0 bases, leaving 6 bases between the germline ends. CDR1 and CDR2 (germline): ENHRY, SYGVKD. CDR3 length: 13 residues. CDR3 sequence (DNA): TGTGCCATCAGCCCCTCAGCCAAAAACATTCAGTACTTC. Its translation: CAISPSAKNIQYF.

This clonotype was counted ten times or more. This chain connects TRBV20-1 to TRBJ2-7; 7 positions agree with TRBD2. The length of the CDR3 is 14 residues. Germline V CDR1 and CDR2: DFQATT, SNEGSKA (reference sequence). Trimming cost V 5 bases and J 2 bases; bases outside gene matches: 9. The CDR3: CSAPPGLLAYEQYF. The CDR3 DNA is TGCAGTGCTCCTCCGGGACTACTAGCCTACGAGCAGTACTTC.

In its sample, this clonotype was seen many times. The chain has TRBV7-3 and TRBJ2-2; D unresolved. The length of the CDR3 is 14 residues. Germline-derived CDR1 and CDR2 are SGHTA and FQGTGA. Trimming removed 1 base at V and 0 bases at J, with 3 bases between. The CDR3 reads CASSLIPNTGELFF. The CDR3 DNA reads TGTGCCAGCAGCTTAATTCCGAACACCGGGGAGCTGTTTTTT.

In this sample, this clonotype turned up many times. The rearrangement uses TRBV20-1 and TRBJ2-7, with a weak D call TRBD1 (5 bases). V gave up 1 base and J gave up 3 bases, with 7 bases separating them. Germline CDR1 and CDR2: DFQATT and SNEGSKA (reference sequence). This CDR3 is built from 12 residues. This CDR3 is CSARARVYEQYF. For the CDR3, the DNA is TGCAGTGCTAGAGCCAGGGTCTACGAGCAGTACTTC.

This clonotype was detected ten times or more. V and J are TRBV4-3 and TRBJ2-7; 11 positions match TRBD2. CDR3 length: 16 amino acids. Unmatched junction bases numbered 5, after V lost 1 base and J lost 3 bases. Germline lookup yields CDR1 LGHNA and CDR2 YSLEER. DNA for the CDR3: TGCGCCAGCAGCCAAGTGGGGACTAGCGGTCGCTACGAGCAGTACTTC. Translated: CASSQVGTSGRYEQYF.

This clonotype was observed at least ten times. CDR3: CACHSYNEQFF. The CDR3 DNA is TGTGCCTGTCACTCCTACAATGAGCAGTTCTTC. The chain joins TRBV30 to TRBJ2-1, with D unclear. Germline assignment: CDR1 GTSNPN and CDR2 SVGIG (reference sequence). This CDR3 region has 11 residues. With 6 bases removed from V and 0 bases from J, the gap between germline ends came to 3 bases. The whole variable domain, remainder taken from reference TRBV30 and TRBJ2-1, is SQTIHQWPATLVQPVGSPLSLECTVEGTSNPNLYWYRQAAGRGLQLLFYSVGIGQISSEVPQNLSASRPQDRQFILSSKKLLLSDSGFYLCACHSYNEQFFGPGTRLTVL.

In its sample, this clonotype was seen many times. As DNA, the CDR3 is TGTGCCAGCAGCCGACCATCTACCAATGAGCAGTTCTTC. This encodes CASSRPSTNEQFF. The rearrangement links TRBV7-2 to TRBJ2-1; D gene unclear. Germline lookup yields CDR1 SGHTA and CDR2 FQGNSA. V dropped 5 bases and J dropped 6 bases, with 11 bases sitting between them. The CDR3 sequence is 13 residues long. Combining the CDR3 with reference TRBV7-2 and TRBJ2-1 gives the whole variable domain GAGVSQSPSNKVTEKGKDVELRCDPISGHTALYWYRQSLGQGLEFLIYFQGNSAPDKSGLPSDRFSAERTGGSVSTLTIQRTQQEDSAVYLCASSRPSTNEQFFGPGTRLTVL.

The chain has TRBV3-1 and TRBJ1-1; D is unclear. This CDR3 has 15 residues. The V gene lost 1 base and the J gene lost 0 bases, with 9 bases spanning the gap. Germline assignment: CDR1 LGHDT and CDR2 YNNKEL (reference sequence). The CDR3 protein is CASSQGVLMNTEAFF. CDR3 bases: TGTGCCAGCAGCCAAGGGGTTCTTATGAACACTGAAGCTTTCTTT.

This clonotype has a count of ten or more. The chain joins TRBV20-1 to TRBJ2-7; the D gene is possibly TRBD1 (6 bases). CDR3 length: 12 residues. Trimming took 6 bases from V and 0 from J, leaving 9 bases between them. Germline V CDR1 and CDR2: DFQATT, SNEGSKA (reference sequence). CDR3 in amino acids: CSARTDSYEQYF. The CDR3 DNA reads as TGCAGTGCAAGGACAGACTCCTACGAGCAGTACTTC.